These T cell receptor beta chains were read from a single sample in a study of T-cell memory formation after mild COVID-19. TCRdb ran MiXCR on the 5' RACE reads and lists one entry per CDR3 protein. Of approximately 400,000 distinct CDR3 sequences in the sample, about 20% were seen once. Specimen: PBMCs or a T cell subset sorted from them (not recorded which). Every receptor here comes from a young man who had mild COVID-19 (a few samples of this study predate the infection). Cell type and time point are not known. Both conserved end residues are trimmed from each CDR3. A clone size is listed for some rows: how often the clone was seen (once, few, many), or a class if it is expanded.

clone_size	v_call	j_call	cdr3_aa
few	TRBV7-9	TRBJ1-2	ASSLILSKNYGYT
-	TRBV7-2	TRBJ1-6	ASSLSLWLSPLH
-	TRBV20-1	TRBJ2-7	SATSGTVTEQY
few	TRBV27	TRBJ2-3	ASSLSPLAVVDTQY
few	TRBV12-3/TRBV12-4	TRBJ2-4	ASSFIGESKNIQY
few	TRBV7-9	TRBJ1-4	ASSLVLNEKLF
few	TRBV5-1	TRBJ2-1	ASSLQTSGVYNEQF
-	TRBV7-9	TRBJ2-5	ASSLGDLQETQY
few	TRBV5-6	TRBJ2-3	ASSFELRVDTQY
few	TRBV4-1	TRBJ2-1	ASSQDRWEGNEQF
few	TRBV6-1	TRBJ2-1	ASSWGGTGGGEQF
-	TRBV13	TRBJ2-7	ASSFPGTSGYEQY
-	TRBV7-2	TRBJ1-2	ASSSFQGRGDGYT
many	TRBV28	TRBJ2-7	ASLEAGGRPTEQY
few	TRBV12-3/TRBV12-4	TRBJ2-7	ASSPVITPYEQY
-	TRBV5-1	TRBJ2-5	ASSPGSGQETQY
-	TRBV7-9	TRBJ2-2	ASSFRAWREELF